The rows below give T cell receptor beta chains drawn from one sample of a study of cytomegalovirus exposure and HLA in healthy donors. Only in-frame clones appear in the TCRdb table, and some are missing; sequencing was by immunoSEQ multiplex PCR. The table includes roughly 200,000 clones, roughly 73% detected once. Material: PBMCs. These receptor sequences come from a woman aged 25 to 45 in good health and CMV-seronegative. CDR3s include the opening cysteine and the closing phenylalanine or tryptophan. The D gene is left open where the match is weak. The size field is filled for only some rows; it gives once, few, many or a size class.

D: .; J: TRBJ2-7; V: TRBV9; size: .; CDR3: CASSVAPTVTYEQYF; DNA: TGTGCCAGCAGCGTAGCCCCGACAGTTACCTACGAGCAGTACTTC
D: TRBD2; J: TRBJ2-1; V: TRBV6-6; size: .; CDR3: CASSLGLAGSDEQFF; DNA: TGTGCCAGCAGTTTGGGACTAGCGGGGTCGGATGAGCAGTTCTTC
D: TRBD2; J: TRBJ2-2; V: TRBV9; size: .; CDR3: CASSALAGINTGELFF; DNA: TGTGCCAGCAGCGCGCTAGCGGGCATCAACACCGGGGAGCTGTTTTTT
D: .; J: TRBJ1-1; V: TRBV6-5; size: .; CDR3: CASTMFRGGREAFF; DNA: TGTGCCAGCACAATGTTTCGAGGGGGTAGGGAAGCTTTCTTT
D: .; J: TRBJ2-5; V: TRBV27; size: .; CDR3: CASRPTLAAQETQYF; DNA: TGTGCCAGCAGACCGACCTTAGCGGCCCAAGAGACCCAGTACTTC
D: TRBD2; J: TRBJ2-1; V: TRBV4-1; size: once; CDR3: CASSQEGGGLAGERSYNEQFF; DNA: TGCGCCAGCAGCCAAGAAGGTGGGGGACTAGCGGGAGAGCGGTCCTACAATGAGCAGTTCTTC
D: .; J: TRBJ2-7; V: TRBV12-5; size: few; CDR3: CASCDQDNSYEQYF; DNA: TGTGCTAGTTGCGATCAGGACAACTCCTACGAGCAGTACTTC
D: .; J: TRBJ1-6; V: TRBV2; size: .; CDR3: CASSERGGNSPLHF; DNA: TGTGCCAGCAGTGAAAGGGGAGGGAATTCACCCCTCCACTTT
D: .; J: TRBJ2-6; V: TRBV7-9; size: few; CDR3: CASSLASAAGANVLTF; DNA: TGTGCCAGCAGCTTAGCTAGCGCTGCTGGGGCCAACGTCCTGACTTTC
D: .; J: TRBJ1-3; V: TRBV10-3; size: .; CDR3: CAISDRVPDSGNTIYF; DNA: TGTGCCATCAGTGACAGGGTCCCCGATTCTGGAAACACCATATATTTT
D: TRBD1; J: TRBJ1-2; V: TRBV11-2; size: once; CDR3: CASSLGTGGNYGYTF; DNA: TGTGCCAGCAGCTTAGGAACAGGGGGCAACTATGGCTACACCTTC
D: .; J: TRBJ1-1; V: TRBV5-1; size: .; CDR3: CASSFDSRNTEAFF; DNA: TGCGCCAGCAGCTTTGACAGTCGGAACACTGAAGCTTTCTTT
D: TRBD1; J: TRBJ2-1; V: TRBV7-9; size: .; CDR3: CASNHGQGYNEQFF; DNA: TGTGCCAGCAACCATGGACAGGGTTACAATGAGCAGTTCTTC
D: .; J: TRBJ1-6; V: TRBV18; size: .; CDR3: CASSPRTQAGSPLHF; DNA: TGTGCCAGCTCACCGAGGACTCAGGCTGGATCACCCCTCCACTTT
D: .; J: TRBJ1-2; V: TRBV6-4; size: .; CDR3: CASSESTGHIYTF; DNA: TGTGCCAGCAGTGAGTCGACGGGTCACATCTACACCTTC
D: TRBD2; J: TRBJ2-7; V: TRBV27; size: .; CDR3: CASSPLGTSGFYEQYF; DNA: TGTGCCAGCAGCCCTCTGGGGACTAGCGGATTCTACGAGCAGTACTTC
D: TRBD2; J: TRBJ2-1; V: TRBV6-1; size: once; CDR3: CASSEPGDYASGEQFF; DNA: TGTGCCAGCAGCGAACCTGGGGACTATGCTTCTGGCGAGCAGTTCTTC
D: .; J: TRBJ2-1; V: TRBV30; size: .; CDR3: CAWSVSRVPYNEQFF; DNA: TGTGCCTGGAGTGTCTCCCGGGTTCCCTACAATGAGCAGTTCTTC
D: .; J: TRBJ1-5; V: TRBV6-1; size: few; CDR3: CASSAGGDQPQHF; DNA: TGTGCCAGCAGTGCAGGCGGGGACCAGCCCCAGCATTTT
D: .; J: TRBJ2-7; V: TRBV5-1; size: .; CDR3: CASSLVAGAAEQYF; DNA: TGCGCCAGCAGCTTGGTGGCAGGGGCGGCAGAGCAGTACTTC
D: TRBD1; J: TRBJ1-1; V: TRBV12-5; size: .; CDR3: CASGFDRARGTEAFF; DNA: TGTGCTAGTGGATTCGACAGGGCCCGGGGCACTGAAGCTTTCTTT
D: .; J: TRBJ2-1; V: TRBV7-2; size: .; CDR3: CASSSSRGSTNGQFF; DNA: TGTGCCAGCAGCTCCTCTCGGGGATCGACTAACGGGCAGTTCTTC
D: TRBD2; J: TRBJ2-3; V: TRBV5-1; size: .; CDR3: CASKRGYTDTQYF; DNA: TGCGCCAGCAAGCGGGGTTACACAGATACGCAGTATTTT
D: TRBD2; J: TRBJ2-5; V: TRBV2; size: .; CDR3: CASGLAEETQYF; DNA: TGTGCCAGCGGGCTAGCGGAGGAGACCCAGTACTTC
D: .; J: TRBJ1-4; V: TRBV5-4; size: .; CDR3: CASSPDIYSTNEKLFF; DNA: TGTGCCAGCAGTCCGGACATATACTCAACTAATGAAAAACTGTTTTTT
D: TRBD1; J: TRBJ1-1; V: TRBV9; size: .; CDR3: CASSSQPGQGNTEAFF; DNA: TGTGCCAGCAGCTCGCAACCGGGACAGGGGAACACTGAAGCTTTCTTT
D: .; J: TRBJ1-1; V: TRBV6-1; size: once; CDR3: CASRNRVNTEAFF; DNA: TGTGCCAGCAGAAACAGGGTCAACACTGAAGCTTTCTTT
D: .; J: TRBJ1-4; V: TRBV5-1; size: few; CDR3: CASSPDTPEKLFF; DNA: TGCGCCAGCAGCCCGGACACCCCTGAAAAACTGTTTTTT
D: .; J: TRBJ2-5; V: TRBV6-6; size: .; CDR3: CASTRGSARETQYF; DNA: TGTGCCAGCACAAGAGGGTCTGCCAGAGAGACCCAGTACTTC
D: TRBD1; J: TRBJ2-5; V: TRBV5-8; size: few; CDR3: CASSLGTGFEETQYF; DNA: TGTGCCAGCAGCTTGGGGACAGGGTTCGAAGAGACCCAGTACTTC
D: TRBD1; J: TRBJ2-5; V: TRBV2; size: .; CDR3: CASSERGTVVWGETQYF; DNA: TGTGCCAGCAGCGAAAGGGGGACAGTAGTGTGGGGAGAGACCCAGTACTTC
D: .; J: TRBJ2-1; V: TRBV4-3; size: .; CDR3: CASSQDFPGYNEQFF; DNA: TGCGCCAGCAGCCAAGATTTTCCCGGGTACAATGAGCAGTTCTTC
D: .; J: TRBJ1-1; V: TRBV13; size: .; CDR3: CASSSITGSTEAFF; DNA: TGTGCCAGCAGCTCTATTACTGGTAGCACTGAAGCTTTCTTT
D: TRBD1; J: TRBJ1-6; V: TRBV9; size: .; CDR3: CASSPRTGSSSPLHF; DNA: TGTGCCAGCAGCCCCCGGACAGGGTCGAGTTCACCCCTCCACTTT
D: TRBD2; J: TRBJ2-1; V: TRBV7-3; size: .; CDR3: CASSLIAGGYNEQFF; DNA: TGTGCCAGCAGCTTAATAGCGGGAGGATACAATGAGCAGTTCTTC
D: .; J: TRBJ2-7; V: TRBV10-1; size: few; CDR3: CASSRDSEQYF; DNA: TGCGCCAGCAGCCGGGACTCCGAGCAGTACTTC
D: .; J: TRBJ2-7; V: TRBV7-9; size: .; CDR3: CASSFTGSGNPYEQYF; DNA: TGTGCCAGCAGCTTTACGGGCTCAGGGAACCCCTACGAGCAGTACTTC
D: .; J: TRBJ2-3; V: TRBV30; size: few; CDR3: CAWSAGASGHTDTQYF; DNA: TGTGCCTGGAGTGCAGGGGCTAGCGGTCACACAGATACGCAGTATTTT
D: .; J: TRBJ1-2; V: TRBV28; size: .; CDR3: CASSLDTPSNYGYTF; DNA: TGTGCCAGCAGTTTAGACACACCCTCTAACTATGGCTACACCTTC
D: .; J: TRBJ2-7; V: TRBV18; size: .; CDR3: CASSPGQTSEQYF; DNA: TGTGCCAGCTCACCTGGACAGACTTCCGAGCAGTACTTC